The 14 T cell receptor beta chains listed next were all sequenced from one sample in a study of blood T cell repertoires in COVID-19. Data came from immunoSEQ multiplex PCR; TCRdb stores just in-frame clones and leaves some out. The sample has roughly 10,000 clones; about 85% are singletons. The material sequenced was peripheral blood. The receptors here all came from a man between 25 and 39 years old with active or convalescent COVID-19.

The chain carries TRBV2 and TRBJ2-7; maybe TRBD2 (6 bases). The CDR3 extends over 15 amino acids. Trimming took 3 bases from V and 0 from J, leaving 12 bases between them. Looked up from germline, CDR1 is SNHLY and CDR2 is FYNNEI. The CDR3 nucleotides are TGTGCCAGCAGTGAGCTTCAGCGGGCCTCCTACGAGCAGTACGTC. Translation: CASSELQRASYEQYV.

This rearrangement joins TRBV6-4 to TRBJ1-2, with no clear D. V was trimmed by 8 bases and J by 8 bases, leaving 9 bases between them. The germline CDR1 and CDR2 sequences are MRHNA and SNTAGT. CDR3 length: 10 residues. This CDR3 reads CASGWEGYTF. The DNA of the CDR3 is TGTGCCAGCGGCTGGGAGGGCTACACCTTC.

This chain joins TRBV27 and TRBJ1-4; D might be TRBD1 (6 bases). The CDR3 spans 17 residues. The V end was cut by 6 bases, the J end by 8 bases, with 25 bases between. Germline CDR1 and CDR2: MNHEY and SMNVEV (reference sequence). CDR3 sequence: CASSGTSYRDTPEKLFF. DNA for the CDR3: TGTGCCAGCAGCGGGACCTCTTACAGGGACACCCCCGAAAAACTGTTTTTT.

CDR3 in amino acids: CASSQTGESYNEQFF. The DNA for the CDR3 is TGTGCCAGCAGCCAGACAGGGGAATCCTACAATGAGCAGTTCTTC. The V and J genes are TRBV4-2 and TRBJ2-1; TRBD1 matches at 8 bases. After removal of 3 bases from V and 1 base from J, the junction contained 2 bases not matched to a gene. There are 15 residues in the CDR3. Germline V gene sequence: CDR1 LGHNA, CDR2 YNFKEQ.

This chain joins TRBV19 and TRBJ2-2, with D perhaps TRBD1 (5 bases). CDR1 and CDR2 (germline): LNHDA, SQIVND (reference sequence). CDR3 length equals 15 residues. Trimming cost V 5 bases and J 2 bases, with 12 bases left between them. CDR3 bases: TGTGCCAGTAGTCCGCGGCAGGGCAACACCGGGGAGCTGTTTTTT. This gives the protein CASSPRQGNTGELFF.

With respect to this clone: One end of the junction fails to match germline, which may point to a read error. J is TRBJ1-1 and V is TRBV4-1; D might be TRBD1 (5 bases). There are 15 residues in the CDR3. Germline CDR1 is MGHRA and CDR2 is YSYEKL. The CDR3 reads CASSQAGTLNTEAFF. CDR3 coding DNA: TGCGCCAGCAGTCAAGCGGGGACTTTGAACACTGAAGCTTTCTTT.

J is TRBJ2-4 and V is TRBV18, with 7 positions matching TRBD1. The germline V gene has CDR1 KGHSH and CDR2 LQKENI. V gave up 3 bases and J gave up 0 bases; unmatched junction bases: 17. CDR3 size: 20 residues. CDR3 bases: TGTGCCAGCTCACCGGAGGACCCCAGGGGGACCACTTTAGCCAAAAACATTCAGTACTTC. Protein sequence: CASSPEDPRGTTLAKNIQYF.

The V call is TRBV4-1, the J call TRBJ2-5, with 7 nucleotides matching TRBD1. The CDR3 has 13 amino acids. Trimming cost V 10 bases and J 4 bases; bases outside gene matches: 9. The germline CDR1 and CDR2 sequences are MGHRA and YSYEKL. CDR3 DNA: TGCGCCACCTCGGGACAGTTTGGAGAGACCCAGTACTTC. Translation gives CATSGQFGETQYF.

V and J are TRBV9 and TRBJ2-5; 7 bases fit TRBD2. The CDR3 is made up of 16 amino acids. The V gene's germline CDR1 is SGDLS and CDR2 YYNGEE. With V trimmed by 2 bases and J by 2 bases, 9 bases remained unmatched. In nucleotides, the CDR3 is TGTGCCAGCAGCGTGGGAGCGGGGAGATTTCAAGAGACCCAGTACTTC. It translates to CASSVGAGRFQETQYF.

This clone appeared a single time. The rearrangement joins TRBV7-2 to TRBJ2-3, with 12 bases fitting TRBD2. The CDR3 has 15 residues. CDR1 SGHTA and CDR2 FQGNSA come from the germline V gene. With 1 base clipped from V and 9 bases from J, the junction kept 5 bases outside the gene matches. CDR3 bases: TGTGCCAGCAGCTTAGACAGGACTAGCGGGGCCACGCAGTATTTT. Translated: CASSLDRTSGATQYF.

The rearrangement links TRBV2 to TRBJ1-2, with a tentative D call TRBD1 (6 bases). CDR3 length: 13 residues. CDR1 and CDR2 from the germline V gene are SNHLY and FYNNEI. Trimming cost V 11 bases and J 8 bases, with 21 bases left between them. CDR3 loop: CASVAIRGAGYTF. The DNA for the CDR3 is TGTGCCTCAGTAGCCATCAGGGGCGCAGGCTACACCTTC.

This chain uses TRBV5-1 with TRBJ2-2; D may be TRBD1 (6 bases). Deletions cut 7 bases from V and 2 bases from J, with 9 bases between. Germline V gene sequence: CDR1 SGHRS, CDR2 YFSETQ. This CDR3 region has 13 residues. CDR3 coding DNA: TGCGCCAGCCGGGACACAAACACCGGGGAGCTGTTTTTT. It translates to CASRDTNTGELFF.

The CDR3 sequence: CASSLEGQGFAGELFF. DNA for the CDR3: TGCGCCAGCAGCTTGGAGGGACAGGGGTTCGCCGGGGAGCTGTTTTTT. The rearrangement links TRBV5-1 to TRBJ2-2, with 10 bases matching TRBD1. V trimming: 0 bases; J trimming: 6 bases; junction bases outside the gene matches: 5. The CDR3 is made up of 16 amino acids. The germline CDR1 and CDR2 sequences are SGHRS and YFSETQ.

The V and J genes are TRBV19 and TRBJ1-1; D might be TRBD1 (5 bases). This CDR3 region has 16 residues. Trimming removed 3 bases from V and 7 bases from J, with 21 bases in between. CDR1 LNHDA and CDR2 SQIVND come from the germline V gene (reference sequence). The CDR3 loop is CASSIGQGGAYVEAFF. As DNA, the CDR3 is TGTGCCAGTAGTATTGGTCAGGGTGGGGCTTATGTTGAAGCTTTCTTT.